Listed below are T cell receptor beta chains from one sample, sequenced in a study of T cell changes during pregnancy in multiple sclerosis. Profiled with immunoSEQ multiplex PCR; TCRdb holds only in-frame clones, not every one. The sample gives some 60,000 clones, about 91% of which show up once; around 0.93% is in the top ten. Specimen: peripheral blood, collected in the first trimester of pregnancy. Receptors originate from a female donor with multiple sclerosis, enrolled in a pregnancy study. CDR3s include the opening cysteine and the closing phenylalanine or tryptophan. The D gene is left open where the match is weak.

TRBV7-3	TRBD2	TRBJ2-5	CASSLSGGPETQYF	TGTGCCAGCAGCCTTAGCGGGGGGCCGGAGACCCAGTACTTC
TRBV4-3	TRBD2	TRBJ2-3	CASSQDYAGGSTDTQYF	TGCGCCAGCAGCCAAGATTATGCGGGGGGCAGCACAGATACGCAGTATTTT
TRBV18	TRBD1	TRBJ2-4	CASSQRQGDLILAKNIQYF	TGTGCCAGCTCACAGCGACAGGGGGACCTGATCTTAGCCAAAAACATTCAGTACTTC
TRBV5-6	NA	TRBJ2-7	CASSWALEYEQYF	TGTGCCAGCAGCTGGGCCCTCGAATACGAGCAGTACTTC
TRBV5-1	TRBD1	TRBJ2-7	CASSMGQGTYEQYF	TGCGCCAGCAGCATGGGACAGGGGACCTACGAGCAGTACTTC
TRBV10-3	NA	TRBJ1-2	CAIGADGSTNYGYTF	TGTGCCATCGGGGCTGACGGGAGCACTAACTATGGCTACACCTTC
TRBV29-1	TRBD2	TRBJ2-2	CSVLGLAGPNTGELFF	TGCAGCGTTCTGGGACTAGCGGGCCCGAACACCGGGGAGCTGTTTTTT
TRBV7-3	TRBD1	TRBJ2-2	CASSLGTGGRNTGELFF	TGTGCCAGCAGTTTAGGGACAGGGGGGCGGAACACCGGGGAGCTGTTTTTT
TRBV9	NA	TRBJ1-3	CASSVGVVSGNTIYF	TGTGCCAGCAGCGTAGGAGTGGTTTCTGGAAACACCATATATTTT
TRBV19	TRBD2	TRBJ2-5	CASSISSLQRGQETQYF	TGTGCCAGTAGTATCTCCTCTCTTCAGCGGGGTCAAGAGACCCAGTACTTC
TRBV6-5	NA	TRBJ2-7	CASSFTQGSYEQYF	TGTGCCAGCAGTTTTACACAGGGATCCTACGAGCAGTACTTC
TRBV10-3	TRBD2	TRBJ2-5	CAISETGTSGGAVKKETQYF	TGTGCCATCAGTGAGACGGGGACTAGCGGGGGGGCAGTAAAAAAAGAGACCCAGTACTTC
TRBV4-2	TRBD1	TRBJ2-1	CASSQVGQGAFPEQFF	TGTGCCAGCAGCCAAGTCGGGCAGGGGGCTTTCCCTGAGCAGTTCTTC
TRBV5-8	NA	TRBJ2-3	CASSLIRLSTDTQYF	TGTGCCAGCAGCTTGATCAGGCTTAGCACAGATACGCAGTATTTT
TRBV7-8	TRBD1	TRBJ1-2	CASSSTGSQGYTF	TGTGCCAGCAGCTCGACAGGGTCACAGGGCTACACCTTC
TRBV5-1	NA	TRBJ2-2	CASSLVALNTGELFF	TGCGCCAGCAGCTTGGTTGCGCTAAACACCGGGGAGCTGTTTTTT
TRBV11-3	TRBD1	TRBJ1-1	CASSGQGQANTEAFF	TGTGCCAGCAGCGGCCAGGGACAGGCGAACACTGAAGCTTTCTTT